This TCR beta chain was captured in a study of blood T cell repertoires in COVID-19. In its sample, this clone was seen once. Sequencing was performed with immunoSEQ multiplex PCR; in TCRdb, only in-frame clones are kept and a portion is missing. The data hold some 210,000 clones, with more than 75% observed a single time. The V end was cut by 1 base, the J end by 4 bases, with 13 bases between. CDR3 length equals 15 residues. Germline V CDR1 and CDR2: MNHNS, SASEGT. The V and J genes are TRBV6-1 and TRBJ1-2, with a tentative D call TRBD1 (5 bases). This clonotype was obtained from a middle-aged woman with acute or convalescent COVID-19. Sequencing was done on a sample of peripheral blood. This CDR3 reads CASSEGIQVSYGYTF. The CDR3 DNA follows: TGTGCCAGCAGTGAAGGAATACAGGTTAGCTATGGCTACACCTTC.